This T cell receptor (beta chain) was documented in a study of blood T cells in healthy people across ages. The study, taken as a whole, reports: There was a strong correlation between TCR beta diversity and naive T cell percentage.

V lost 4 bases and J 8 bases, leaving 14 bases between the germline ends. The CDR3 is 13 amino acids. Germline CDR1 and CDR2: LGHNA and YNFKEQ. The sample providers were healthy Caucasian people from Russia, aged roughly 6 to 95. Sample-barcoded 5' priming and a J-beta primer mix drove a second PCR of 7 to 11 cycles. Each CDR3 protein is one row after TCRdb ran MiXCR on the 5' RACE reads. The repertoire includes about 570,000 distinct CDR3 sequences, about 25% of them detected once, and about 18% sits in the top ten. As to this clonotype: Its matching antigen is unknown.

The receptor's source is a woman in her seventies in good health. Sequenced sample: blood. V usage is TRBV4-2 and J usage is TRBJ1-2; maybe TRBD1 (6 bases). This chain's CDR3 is CASSLGAGDGYTF. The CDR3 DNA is TGTGCCAGCAGCCTAGGGGCAGGGGACGGCTACACCTTC.